This TCR beta chain was observed in a study of OX40 agonist ivuxolimab in advanced cancers. Study information: Patients were dosed with the agonistic anti-OX40 (CD134) antibody ivuxolimab. Among those treated, three patients had partial responses, one with hepatocellular carcinoma and two with cutaneous melanoma.

Regarding the study as a whole: Normalized expansion of T-cell clones was also low for some nonresponders.

The CDR3 consists of 15 residues. Losses at the gene ends were 4 bases for V and 3 bases for J; bases not matched to a gene: 4. Germline CDR1 is MNHEY and CDR2 is SMNVEV (reference sequence). Profiled with immunoSEQ multiplex PCR; TCRdb holds only in-frame clones, not every one. Of approximately 22,000 clones in the sample, approximately 83% were seen once. This clone was seen once. What it recognizes is unknown. The chain joins TRBV27 to TRBJ2-1; TRBD1 aligns across 9 bases. The sample here was CD4+ or CD8+ T cells sorted from blood, taken in a trial of the OX40 agonist ivuxolimab. The TCR was taken from an adult with an advanced solid tumor such as melanoma, head and neck, liver or kidney cancer. This chain's CDR3 is CASSSGTGLYNEQFF. CDR3 nucleotides: TGTGCCAGCAGTTCCGGGACAGGGCTCTACAATGAGCAGTTCTTC.